The 24 T cell receptor beta chains below were found in one sample sequenced in a study of cytomegalovirus exposure and HLA in healthy donors. The PCR made use of 60 Vbeta and 13 Jbeta primers. The data were produced by immunoSEQ multiplex PCR, yet TCRdb's version contains in-frame clones alone and is incomplete. The sample lists around 160,000 clones, 75% to 90% occurring once. The sequencing sample was made of PBMCs. The receptors stem from a human donor in good health.

This chain uses TRBV7-3 with TRBJ2-3, with D perhaps matching TRBD2 (6 bases). In germline, CDR1 is SGHTA, CDR2 FQGTGA. This CDR3 has 15 residues. Trimming left V 1 base short and J 0 bases short, with 8 bases between. CDR3 amino acids: CASSLSGTSTDTQYF. The CDR3, as DNA: TGTGCCAGCAGCTTAAGCGGGACCAGCACAGATACGCAGTATTTT. Combining the CDR3 with reference TRBV7-3 and TRBJ2-3 gives the whole variable domain GAGVSQTPSNKVTEKGKYVELRCDPISGHTALYWYRQSLGQGPEFLIYFQGTGAADDSGLPNDRFFAVRPEGSVSTLKIQRTERGDSAVYLCASSLSGTSTDTQYFGPGTRLTVL.

This clone appeared a single time. The gene calls are TRBV7-9 and TRBJ1-2, with 8 bases matching TRBD1. With 3 bases clipped from V and 2 bases from J, the junction kept 8 bases outside the gene matches. The CDR3 loop spans 16 amino acids. Germline V lookup: CDR1 SEHNR, CDR2 FQNEAQ (reference sequence). CDR3 sequence (DNA): TGTGCCAGCAGCTTCGGACCGACAGGGGTGAACTATGGCTACACCTTC. It is translated as CASSFGPTGVNYGYTF.

CDR3 DNA: TGTGCCAGCAGTAACATCAATTCACCCCTCCACTTT. Protein: CASSNINSPLHF. The chain recombines TRBV6-6 with TRBJ1-6; no firm D call. Germline V gives CDR1 MNHNY, CDR2 SVGAGI (reference sequence). Trimming left V 5 bases short and J 7 bases short, with 6 bases between. This CDR3 contains 12 residues.

A few counts support this clone. The chain couples TRBV11-2 to TRBJ2-6; 13 bases agree with TRBD2. Germline V gene data show CDR1 as SGHAT and CDR2 as FQNNGV. The CDR3 sequence is 17 residues long. V lost 5 bases to trimming and J lost 5 bases; unmatched junction nucleotides: 6. CDR3 region: CASSKLAGGVWANVLTF. CDR3 in DNA: TGTGCCAGCAGCAAACTAGCGGGAGGGGTCTGGGCCAACGTCCTGACTTTC.

The chain is built from TRBV6-1 and TRBJ1-1; D remains ambiguous. Per the germline V gene, CDR1 is MNHNS and CDR2 is SASEGT. The CDR3 contains 13 residues. The V and J ends lost 7 bases and 0 bases respectively, with 9 bases between them. CDR3 region: CASTQSMNTEAFF. In DNA form, the CDR3 reads TGTGCCAGCACTCAGTCAATGAACACTGAAGCTTTCTTT.

J is TRBJ2-3 and V is TRBV25-1; 8 nucleotides align to TRBD2. With 8 bases clipped from V and 5 bases from J, the junction kept 12 bases outside the gene matches. The V gene's germline CDR1 is MGHDK and CDR2 SYGVNS. CDR3 length: 15 amino acids. The CDR3 is CASRGGGGARDTQYF. CDR3 DNA sequence: TGTGCCAGCCGGGGGGGCGGAGGGGCTAGAGATACGCAGTATTTT.

This chain connects TRBV7-9 to TRBJ2-1; possibly TRBD2 for D (7 bases). Germline CDR1 is SEHNR and CDR2 is FQNEAQ (reference sequence). The V end was cut by 2 bases, the J end by 0 bases, with 11 bases between. This CDR3 comprises 16 residues. CDR3 DNA: TGTGCCAGCAGCTTAAGTGGGGGGGCCTCCTACAATGAGCAGTTCTTC. Its protein is CASSLSGGASYNEQFF.

This chain joins TRBV15 and TRBJ2-5; no clear D gene. This CDR3 is built from 15 residues. Germline V gene data show CDR1 as LNHNV and CDR2 as YYDKDF (reference sequence). The V end was cut by 0 bases, the J end by 4 bases, with 12 bases between. Here the CDR3 reads CATSRDLSRGETQYF. The DNA for the CDR3 is TGTGCCACCAGCAGAGATCTCAGCAGAGGAGAGACCCAGTACTTC.

This clone came up a few times. In the same sample, other DNA sequences code for this CDR3. CDR3 amino acids: CASSPDRANTEAFF. The CDR3 bases are TGTGCCAGCAGCCCGGACAGGGCTAACACTGAAGCTTTCTTT. The V gene is TRBV5-4, the J gene TRBJ1-1; 8 positions match TRBD1. This CDR3 contains 14 residues. CDR1 is SGHNT, CDR2 YYREEE, per germline (reference sequence). V shed 4 bases, J shed 2 bases, and the junction held 4 bases outside the gene matches.

The count of this clone is one. The chain has TRBV6-5 and TRBJ1-2; 9 positions match TRBD1. V trimming: 0 bases; J trimming: 5 bases; junction bases outside the gene matches: 1. The CDR3 loop spans 14 amino acids. Per germline, CDR1 MNHEY and CDR2 SVGAGI. The CDR3: CASSYSDRGYGYTF. Here the CDR3 DNA reads TGTGCCAGCAGTTACTCGGACAGGGGATATGGCTACACCTTC.

This chain links TRBV9 with TRBJ2-3; 8 nucleotides line up with TRBD2. Trimming at V came to 0 bases and at J to 0 bases, leaving 0 bases not matched to a gene. In germline, CDR1 is SGDLS, CDR2 YYNGEE. The CDR3 covers 15 residues. The CDR3 DNA reads TGTGCCAGCAGCGTAGGACTAGCGAGCACAGATACGCAGTATTTT. It is translated as CASSVGLASTDTQYF.

This clone was seen a single time. The chain combines TRBV11-3 with TRBJ2-2; 12 bases map to TRBD2. This CDR3 is built from 15 residues. The ends lost 5 bases at V and 6 bases at J; junction bases unmatched: 4. In germline, CDR1 is SGHNT, CDR2 YENEEA. The CDR3 DNA is TGTGCCAGCAGCGCCCCTAGCGGGGGGGCCGGGGAGCTGTTTTTT. Amino acids: CASSAPSGGAGELFF.

This clone is a singleton in its sample. V usage is TRBV7-8 and J usage is TRBJ1-6; possible D gene TRBD1, 6 bases. CDR3 length: 15 amino acids. The germline gives CDR1 SGHVS, CDR2 FQNEAQ. V lost 5 bases, J lost 8 bases, and 16 bases lay in between. For the CDR3, the DNA is TGTGCCAGCAGCACTCCGGGGGGGGCAGATTCACCCCTCCACTTT. Translated, it gives CASSTPGGADSPLHF.

The chain's CDR3 is CASSEEGAPGGETQYF. For the CDR3, the DNA is TGTGCCAGCAGTGAAGAAGGGGCCCCGGGGGGGGAGACCCAGTACTTC. V gene TRBV6-1 combines with J gene TRBJ2-5, with TRBD2 matching over 8 bases. Germline CDR1 MNHNS, CDR2 SASEGT. The ends lost 1 base at V and 5 bases at J; junction bases unmatched: 9. This CDR3 region has 16 residues.

V is TRBV9 and J is TRBJ2-2, with D tentatively TRBD2 (7 bases). The CDR3 contains 15 residues. CDR1 is SGDLS and CDR2 is YYNGEE in the germline V gene. The V gene lost 2 bases and the J gene lost 7 bases, with 15 bases spanning the gap. The DNA for the CDR3 is TGTGCCAGCAGCGTCCTAGGGGGGGCTGGCGGGGAGCTGTTTTTT. It codes for CASSVLGGAGGELFF.

This clone was detected once. The chain has TRBV19 and TRBJ1-3, with 9 nucleotides matching TRBD1. Germline V lookup: CDR1 LNHDA, CDR2 SQIVND (reference sequence). The junction had 14 bases not matched to a gene; V was cut back by 5 bases and J by 3 bases. The CDR3 is 18 amino acids. The CDR3 DNA sequence: TGTGCCAGTAGTGCCTCCGGGACAGGGCCATTTTATGGAAACACCATATATTTT. It encodes CASSASGTGPFYGNTIYF.

V and J are TRBV27 and TRBJ2-3, with 8 bases identical to TRBD1. The trim removed 2 bases at V and 2 bases at J, leaving 3 bases unmatched. The CDR3 covers 15 residues. CDR1 and CDR2 from the germline V gene are MNHEY and SMNVEV (reference sequence). CDR3 region: CASSLRDRPTDTQYF. The CDR3 DNA sequence: TGTGCCAGCAGTTTAAGGGACAGGCCCACAGATACGCAGTATTTT.

The V call is TRBV6-1, the J call TRBJ2-1; 9 nucleotides align to TRBD2. Germline V gene sequence: CDR1 MNHNS, CDR2 SASEGT. The CDR3 is 14 residues long. The ends lost 5 bases at V and 3 bases at J; junction bases unmatched: 2. CDR3 sequence: CASSIAGDYNEQFF. The CDR3, as DNA: TGTGCCAGCAGTATAGCGGGGGACTACAATGAGCAGTTCTTC.

The chain is built from TRBV7-2 and TRBJ2-7, with 10 bases identical to TRBD2. Germline V CDR1 and CDR2: SGHTA, FQGNSA. The CDR3 has 18 residues. The V and J ends lost 1 base and 3 bases, in that order; junction bases with no gene match: 12. The CDR3: CASSLESSRLAGFYEQYF. CDR3 bases: TGTGCCAGCAGCTTAGAGAGTTCGAGACTAGCGGGTTTCTACGAGCAGTACTTC.

V and J are TRBV5-4 and TRBJ1-1; D is unclear. The CDR3 has 13 amino acids. Per the germline V gene, CDR1 is SGHNT and CDR2 is YYREEE (reference sequence). V lost 4 bases, J lost 1 base, and 8 bases lay in between. This chain's CDR3 is CASSTQENTEAFF. In DNA, the CDR3 is TGTGCCAGCAGCACCCAGGAGAACACTGAAGCTTTCTTT.

A note on this clone: Other DNA sequences in this sample translate to the same CDR3. The J gene is TRBJ1-1, the V gene TRBV4-3, with D unclear. CDR3 length: 15 residues. V was cut by 3 bases and J by 3 bases, with 14 bases left in between. Per germline, CDR1 LGHNA and CDR2 YSLEER. The CDR3 bases are TGCGCCAGCAGCCAGGAGGAGGGAGTCGACACTGAAGCTTTCTTT. Encoded protein: CASSQEEGVDTEAFF.

This chain links TRBV7-9 with TRBJ2-7; TRBD1 matches 10 bases. V gave up 4 bases and J gave up 2 bases; unmatched junction bases: 5. CDR3 length: 15 residues. Germline assignment: CDR1 SEHNR and CDR2 FQNEAQ (reference sequence). CDR3 amino acids: CASSSPGQGPYEQYF. CDR3 sequence (DNA): TGTGCCAGCAGCTCACCGGGACAGGGGCCCTACGAGCAGTACTTC.

This clone was seen a handful of times. The chain joins TRBV5-6 to TRBJ2-7, with D possibly matching TRBD1 (5 bases). This CDR3 has 13 amino acids. Germline CDR1 reads SGHDT; CDR2 reads YYEEEE. V was cut by 2 bases and J by 5 bases, with 11 bases left in between. CDR3 loop: CASSFRGVNEQYF. DNA for the CDR3: TGTGCCAGCAGCTTTAGGGGTGTGAACGAGCAGTACTTC.

CDR3 region: CACEGESSYNEQFF. In DNA, the CDR3 is TGTGCCTGTGAGGGCGAGAGCTCCTACAATGAGCAGTTCTTC. The V gene is TRBV7-9, the J gene TRBJ2-1, with a tentative D call TRBD2 (5 bases). Trimming removed 11 bases from V and 0 bases from J, with 14 bases in between. This CDR3 has 14 amino acids. From germline, CDR1 is SEHNR and CDR2 FQNEAQ (reference sequence). Using reference TRBV7-9 and TRBJ2-1 for the parts outside the CDR3, the full variable domain is DTGVSQNPRHKITKRGQNVTFRCDPISEHNRLYWYRQTLGQGPEFLTYFQNEAQLEKSRLLSDRFSAERPKGSFSTLEIQRTEQGDSAMYLCACEGESSYNEQFFGPGTRLTVL.